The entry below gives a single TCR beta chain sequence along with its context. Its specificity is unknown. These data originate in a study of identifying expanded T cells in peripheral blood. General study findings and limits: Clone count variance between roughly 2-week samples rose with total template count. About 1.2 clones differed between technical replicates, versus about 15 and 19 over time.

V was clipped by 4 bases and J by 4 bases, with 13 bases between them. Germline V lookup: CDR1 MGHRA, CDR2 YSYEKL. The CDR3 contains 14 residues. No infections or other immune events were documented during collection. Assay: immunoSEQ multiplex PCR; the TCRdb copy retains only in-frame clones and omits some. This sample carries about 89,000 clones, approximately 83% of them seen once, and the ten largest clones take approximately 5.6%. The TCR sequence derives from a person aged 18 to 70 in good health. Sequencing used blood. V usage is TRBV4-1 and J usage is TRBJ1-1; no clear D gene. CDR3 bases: TGCGCCAGCAGCCCCTCGGCGGGATCCACTGAAGCTTTCTTT. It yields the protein CASSPSAGSTEAFF.